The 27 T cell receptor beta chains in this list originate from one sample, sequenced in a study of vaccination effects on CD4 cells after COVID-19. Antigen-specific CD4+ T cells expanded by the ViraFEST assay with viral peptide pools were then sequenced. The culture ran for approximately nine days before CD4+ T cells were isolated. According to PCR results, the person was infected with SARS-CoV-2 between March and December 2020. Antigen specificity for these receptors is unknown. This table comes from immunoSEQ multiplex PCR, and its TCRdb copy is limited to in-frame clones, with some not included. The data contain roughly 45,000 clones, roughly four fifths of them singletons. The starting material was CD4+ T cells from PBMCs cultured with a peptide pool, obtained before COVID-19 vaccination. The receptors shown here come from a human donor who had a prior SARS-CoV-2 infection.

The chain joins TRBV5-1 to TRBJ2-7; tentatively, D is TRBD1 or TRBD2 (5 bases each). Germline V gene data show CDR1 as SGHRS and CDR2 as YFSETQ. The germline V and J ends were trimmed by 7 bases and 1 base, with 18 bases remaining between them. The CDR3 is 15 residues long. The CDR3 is CASCPVTEGSYEQYF. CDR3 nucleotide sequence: TGCGCCAGCTGCCCGGTGACAGAGGGGTCCTACGAGCAGTACTTC. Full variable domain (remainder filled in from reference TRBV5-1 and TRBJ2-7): KAGVTQTPRYLIKTRGQQVTLSCSPISGHRSVSWYQQTPGQGLQFLFEYFSETQRNKGNFPGRFSGRQFSNSRSEMNVSTLELGDSALYLCASCPVTEGSYEQYFGPGTRLTVT.

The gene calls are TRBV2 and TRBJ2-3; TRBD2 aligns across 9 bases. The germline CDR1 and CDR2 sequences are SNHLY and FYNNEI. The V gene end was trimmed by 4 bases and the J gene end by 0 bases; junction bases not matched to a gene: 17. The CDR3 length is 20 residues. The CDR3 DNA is TGTGCCAGCAGTGGCGGGGTACTAAGCGGGGGGCACACTAGCACAGATACGCAGTATTTT. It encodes CASSGGVLSGGHTSTDTQYF.

This CDR3 reads CASSRGLGSPLHF. CDR3 bases: TGTGCCAGCAGCCGGGGCCTAGGCTCACCCCTCCACTTT. This chain uses TRBV5-8 with TRBJ1-6; D is possibly TRBD1 (5 bases). Per the germline V gene, CDR1 is SGHTS and CDR2 is YDEGEE. The CDR3 runs 13 residues. Trimming removed 4 bases at V and 10 bases at J, with 12 bases between. The whole variable domain, remainder taken from reference TRBV5-8 and TRBJ1-6, is EAGVTQSPTHLIKTRGQQATLRCSPISGHTSVYWYQQALGLGLQFLLWYDEGEERNRGNFPPRFSGRQFPNYSSELNVNALELEDSALYLCASSRGLGSPLHFGNGTRLTVT.

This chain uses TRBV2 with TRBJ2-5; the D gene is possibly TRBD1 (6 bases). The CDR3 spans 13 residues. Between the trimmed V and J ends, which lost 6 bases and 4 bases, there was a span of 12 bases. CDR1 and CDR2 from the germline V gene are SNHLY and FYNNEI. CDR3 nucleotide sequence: TGTGCCAGCAGACCGGACAGTCGAGAGACCCAGTACTTC. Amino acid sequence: CASRPDSRETQYF.

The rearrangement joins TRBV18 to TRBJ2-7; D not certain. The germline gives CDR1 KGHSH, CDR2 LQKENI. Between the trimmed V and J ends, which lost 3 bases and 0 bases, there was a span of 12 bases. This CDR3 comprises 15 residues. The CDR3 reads CASSPDSTSSYEQYF. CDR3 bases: TGTGCCAGCTCACCCGATAGCACCAGCTCCTACGAGCAGTACTTC.

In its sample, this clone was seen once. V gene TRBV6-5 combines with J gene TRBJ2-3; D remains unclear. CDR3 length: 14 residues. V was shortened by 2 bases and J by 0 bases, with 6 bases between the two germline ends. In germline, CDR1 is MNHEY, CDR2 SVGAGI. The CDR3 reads CASSYLTSTDTQYF. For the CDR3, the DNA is TGTGCCAGCAGTTACCTTACTAGCACAGATACGCAGTATTTT.

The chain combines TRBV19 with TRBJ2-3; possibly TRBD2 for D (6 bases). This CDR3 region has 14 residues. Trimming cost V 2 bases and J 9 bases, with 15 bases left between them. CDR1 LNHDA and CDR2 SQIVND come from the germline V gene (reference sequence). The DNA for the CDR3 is TGTGCCAGTAGTATAAATCCCGGCGGGGCAACGCAGTATTTT. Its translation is CASSINPGGATQYF.

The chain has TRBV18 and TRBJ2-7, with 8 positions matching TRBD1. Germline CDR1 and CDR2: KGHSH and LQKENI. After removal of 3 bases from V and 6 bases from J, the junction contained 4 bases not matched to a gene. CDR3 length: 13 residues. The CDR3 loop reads CASSPDRGIEQYF. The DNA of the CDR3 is TGTGCCAGCTCACCCGACAGGGGTATCGAGCAGTACTTC.

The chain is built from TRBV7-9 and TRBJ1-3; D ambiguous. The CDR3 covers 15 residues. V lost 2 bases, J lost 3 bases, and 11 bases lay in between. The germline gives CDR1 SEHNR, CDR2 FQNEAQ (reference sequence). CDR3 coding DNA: TGTGCCAGCAGCTTATTGAGGGCGAGTGGAAACACCATATATTTT. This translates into CASSLLRASGNTIYF.

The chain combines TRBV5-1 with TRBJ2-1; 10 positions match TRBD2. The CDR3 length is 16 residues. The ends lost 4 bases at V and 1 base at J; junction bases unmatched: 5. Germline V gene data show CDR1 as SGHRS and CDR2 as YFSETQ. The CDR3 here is CASSASGGASYNEQFF. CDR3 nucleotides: TGCGCCAGCAGCGCAAGCGGGGGGGCGTCCTACAATGAGCAGTTCTTC.

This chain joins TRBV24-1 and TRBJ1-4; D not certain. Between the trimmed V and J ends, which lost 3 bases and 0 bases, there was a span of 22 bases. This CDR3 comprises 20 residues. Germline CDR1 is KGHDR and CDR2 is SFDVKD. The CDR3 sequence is CATSDTSMEGETSTNEKLFF. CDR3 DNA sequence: TGTGCCACCAGTGATACCTCTATGGAGGGCGAAACTTCAACTAATGAAAAACTGTTTTTT.

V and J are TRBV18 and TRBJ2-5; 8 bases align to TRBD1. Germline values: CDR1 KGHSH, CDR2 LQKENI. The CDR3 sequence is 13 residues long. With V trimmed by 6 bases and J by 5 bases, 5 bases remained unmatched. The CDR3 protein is CASSRTGSETQYF. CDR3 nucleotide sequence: TGTGCCAGCTCTCGGACAGGGAGTGAGACCCAGTACTTC.

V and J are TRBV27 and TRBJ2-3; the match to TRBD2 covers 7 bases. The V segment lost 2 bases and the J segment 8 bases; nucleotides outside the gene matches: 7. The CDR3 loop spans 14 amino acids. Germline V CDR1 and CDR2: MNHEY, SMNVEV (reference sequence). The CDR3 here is CASSLAGVQGTQYF. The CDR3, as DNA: TGTGCCAGCAGTTTAGCGGGGGTTCAGGGTACGCAGTATTTT.

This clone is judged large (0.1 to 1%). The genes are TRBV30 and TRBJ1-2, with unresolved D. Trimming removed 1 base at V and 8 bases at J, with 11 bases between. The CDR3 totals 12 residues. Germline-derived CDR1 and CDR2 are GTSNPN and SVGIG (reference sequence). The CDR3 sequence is CAWSETLIGYTF. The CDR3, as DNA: TGTGCCTGGAGTGAGACTCTCATAGGCTACACCTTC.

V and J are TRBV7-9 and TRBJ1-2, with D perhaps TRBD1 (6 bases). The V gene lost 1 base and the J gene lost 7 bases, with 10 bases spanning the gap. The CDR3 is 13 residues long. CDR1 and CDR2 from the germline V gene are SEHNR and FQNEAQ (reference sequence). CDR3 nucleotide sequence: TGTGCCAGCAGCTTAGGGGGGGCTGGTGGCTACACCTTC. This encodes CASSLGGAGGYTF.

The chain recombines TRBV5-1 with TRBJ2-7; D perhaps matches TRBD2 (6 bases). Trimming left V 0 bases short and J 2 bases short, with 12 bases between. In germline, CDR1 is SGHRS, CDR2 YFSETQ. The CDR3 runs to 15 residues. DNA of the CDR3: TGCGCCAGCAGCTTGGTTGGGGGGATACCCTACGAGCAGTACTTC. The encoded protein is CASSLVGGIPYEQYF. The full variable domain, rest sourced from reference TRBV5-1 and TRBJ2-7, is KAGVTQTPRYLIKTRGQQVTLSCSPISGHRSVSWYQQTPGQGLQFLFEYFSETQRNKGNFPGRFSGRQFSNSRSEMNVSTLELGDSALYLCASSLVGGIPYEQYFGPGTRLTVT.

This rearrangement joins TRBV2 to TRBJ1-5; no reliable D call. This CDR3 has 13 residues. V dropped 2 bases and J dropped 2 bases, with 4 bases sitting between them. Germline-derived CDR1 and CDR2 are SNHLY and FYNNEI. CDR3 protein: CASSEFGNQPQHF. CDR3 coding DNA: TGTGCCAGCAGTGAATTCGGCAATCAGCCCCAGCATTTT.

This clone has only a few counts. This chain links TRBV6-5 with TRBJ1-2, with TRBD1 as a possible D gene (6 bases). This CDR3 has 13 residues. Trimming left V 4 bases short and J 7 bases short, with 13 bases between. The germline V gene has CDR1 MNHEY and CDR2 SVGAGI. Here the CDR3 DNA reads TGTGCCAGCAGTTCACAGGGATCGGTTGGCTACACCTTC. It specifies CASSSQGSVGYTF.

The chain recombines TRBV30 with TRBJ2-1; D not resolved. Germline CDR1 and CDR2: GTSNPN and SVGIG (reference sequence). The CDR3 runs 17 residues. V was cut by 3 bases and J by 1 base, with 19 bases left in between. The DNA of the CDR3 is TGTGCCTGGAGACCTACCCAAGGGCTACTATCCTACAATGAGCAGTTCTTC. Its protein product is CAWRPTQGLLSYNEQFF.

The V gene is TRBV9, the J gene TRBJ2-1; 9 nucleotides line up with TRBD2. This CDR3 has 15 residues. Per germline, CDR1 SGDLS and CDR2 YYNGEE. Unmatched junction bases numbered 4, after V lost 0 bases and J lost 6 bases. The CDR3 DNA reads TGTGCCAGCAGCGTAGTTGGAGCGGGGGGCAATGAGCAGTTCTTC. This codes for CASSVVGAGGNEQFF.

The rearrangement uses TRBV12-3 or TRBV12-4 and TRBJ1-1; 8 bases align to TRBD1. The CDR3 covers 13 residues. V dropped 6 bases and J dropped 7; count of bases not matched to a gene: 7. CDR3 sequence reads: CASSTTGGSEAFF. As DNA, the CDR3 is TGTGCCAGCAGCACAACAGGGGGTAGTGAAGCTTTCTTT.

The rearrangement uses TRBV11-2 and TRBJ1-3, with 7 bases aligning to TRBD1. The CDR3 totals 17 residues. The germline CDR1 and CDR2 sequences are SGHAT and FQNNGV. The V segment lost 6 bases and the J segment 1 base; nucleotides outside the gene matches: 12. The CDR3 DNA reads TGTGCCAGCAGTATCCCGGCAGGGGGGTGGTCTGGAAACACCATATATTTT. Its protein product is CASSIPAGGWSGNTIYF.

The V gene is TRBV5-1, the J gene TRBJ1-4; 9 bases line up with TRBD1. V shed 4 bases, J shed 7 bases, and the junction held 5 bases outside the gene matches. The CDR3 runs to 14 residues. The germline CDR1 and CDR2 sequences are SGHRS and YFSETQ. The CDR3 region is CASSLQGAGEKLFF. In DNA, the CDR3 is TGCGCCAGCAGCCTACAGGGGGCGGGTGAAAAACTGTTTTTT. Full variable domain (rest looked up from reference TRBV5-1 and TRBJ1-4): KAGVTQTPRYLIKTRGQQVTLSCSPISGHRSVSWYQQTPGQGLQFLFEYFSETQRNKGNFPGRFSGRQFSNSRSEMNVSTLELGDSALYLCASSLQGAGEKLFFGSGTQLSVL.

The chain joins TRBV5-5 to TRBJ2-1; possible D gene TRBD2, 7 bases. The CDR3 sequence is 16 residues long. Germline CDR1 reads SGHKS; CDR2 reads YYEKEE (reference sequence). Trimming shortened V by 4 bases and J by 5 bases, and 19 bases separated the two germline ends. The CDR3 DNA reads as TGTGCCAGCAGCCGGGGGGCCCTTCGGTGGGACAATGAGCAGTTCTTC. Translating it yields CASSRGALRWDNEQFF.

The CDR3 region has the DNA TGTGCCAGCACCCCCACAGGGTCGGGCACCGGGGAGCTGTTTTTT. It specifies CASTPTGSGTGELFF. This chain links TRBV7-9 with TRBJ2-2, with D maybe TRBD1 (6 bases). Germline CDR1 SEHNR, CDR2 FQNEAQ (reference sequence). The CDR3 covers 15 residues. Trimming took 7 bases from V and 4 from J, leaving 16 bases between them.

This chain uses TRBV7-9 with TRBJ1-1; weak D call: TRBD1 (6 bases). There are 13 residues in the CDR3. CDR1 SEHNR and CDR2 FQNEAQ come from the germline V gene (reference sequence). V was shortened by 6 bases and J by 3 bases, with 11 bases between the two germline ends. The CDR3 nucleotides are TGTGCCAGCAGTCGACAGGTTGACACTGAAGCTTTCTTT. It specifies CASSRQVDTEAFF.

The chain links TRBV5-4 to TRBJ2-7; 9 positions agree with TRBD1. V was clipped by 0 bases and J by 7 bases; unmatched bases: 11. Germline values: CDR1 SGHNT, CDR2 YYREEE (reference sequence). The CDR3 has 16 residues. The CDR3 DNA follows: TGTGCCAGCAGCTTGGAATCACCGGGACAGGGCCGGGAGCAGTACTTC. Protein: CASSLESPGQGREQYF.